These T cell receptor beta chains were read from a single sample in a study of CD8 T cells in ankylosing spondylitis. TCRdb analysed the 5' RACE reads with MiXCR anew, one entry per CDR3 protein. Altogether 75,000 to 95,000 distinct CDR3 sequences are present, about 8.1% being singletons, with the ten largest covering over 25%. The material sequenced was blood, either unsorted or a sorted T cell fraction (not recorded which). The receptors stem from a male donor with ankylosing spondylitis. CDR3s include the opening cysteine and the closing phenylalanine or tryptophan. Fields, in order: D gene, J gene, V gene, clone size, CDR3 protein, CDR3 DNA. A D gene is named only where the DNA matches it firmly. Where a row states a size, it is once, few, many or the class of an expanded clone; other rows omit it.

d_call: TRBD2; j_call: TRBJ2-7; v_call: TRBV7-9; clone_size: many; cdr3_aa: CASSPPGLAYEQYF; cdr3_nt: TGTGCCAGCAGTCCTCCGGGACTAGCGTACGAGCAGTACTTC
d_call: .; j_call: TRBJ2-7; v_call: TRBV7-2; clone_size: few; cdr3_aa: CASSPGVGTYEQYF; cdr3_nt: TGTGCCAGCAGCCCGGGAGTGGGGACCTACGAGCAGTACTTC
d_call: .; j_call: TRBJ2-1; v_call: TRBV27; clone_size: many; cdr3_aa: CASSPEDPYLETYNEQFF; cdr3_nt: TGTGCCAGCAGTCCTGAGGACCCCTATCTGGAGACATACAATGAGCAGTTCTTC
d_call: .; j_call: TRBJ1-1; v_call: TRBV27; clone_size: many; cdr3_aa: CASSLSASSEAFF; cdr3_nt: TGTGCCAGCAGTTTATCCGCATCCAGCGAAGCTTTCTTT
d_call: TRBD1; j_call: TRBJ2-1; v_call: TRBV6-1; clone_size: .; cdr3_aa: CASTRQGSEFYNEQFF; cdr3_nt: TGTGCCAGCACCAGACAGGGAAGTGAATTCTACAATGAGCAGTTCTTC
d_call: TRBD1; j_call: TRBJ2-5; v_call: TRBV6-5; clone_size: few; cdr3_aa: CASSYRGRGETQYF; cdr3_nt: TGTGCCAGCAGTTACAGGGGGCGCGGGGAGACCCAGTACTTC
d_call: .; j_call: TRBJ2-7; v_call: TRBV7-8; clone_size: many; cdr3_aa: CASSLVRGDYEQYF; cdr3_nt: TGTGCCAGCAGCTTAGTCAGGGGGGACTACGAGCAGTACTTC
d_call: .; j_call: TRBJ1-1; v_call: TRBV7-9; clone_size: few; cdr3_aa: CASTRLRENTEAFF; cdr3_nt: TGTGCCAGCACCCGCCTTAGAGAGAACACTGAAGCTTTCTTT
d_call: .; j_call: TRBJ2-1; v_call: TRBV2; clone_size: .; cdr3_aa: CASITGWANEQFF; cdr3_nt: TGTGCCAGCATCACCGGGTGGGCGAATGAGCAGTTCTTC
d_call: .; j_call: TRBJ1-1; v_call: TRBV27; clone_size: many; cdr3_aa: CASSFGGEAFF; cdr3_nt: TGTGCCAGCAGTTTCGGGGGGGAAGCTTTCTTT
d_call: .; j_call: TRBJ2-7; v_call: TRBV28; clone_size: many; cdr3_aa: CASRIKSGYYEQYF; cdr3_nt: TGTGCCAGTAGGATTAAGTCCGGGTACTACGAGCAGTACTTC